This T cell receptor beta chain was identified during a study of molecular identifiers for immune sequencing clone quantification (dated by TCRdb to 2017 to 2018). As for the study more broadly: For a replicate experiment, RNA from around 18,000 or 91,000 naive CD8 T cells was divided into five aliquots, and four of the five aliquots were sequenced. CD8 T cells were used in a methods study to benchmark molecular-identifier clustering-based TCR repertoire sequencing (MIDCIRS) and TCR RNA copy counting. General findings and caveats noted by the study authors: In CMV-specific effector cells, clones with more than 20 RNA copies contained over 97% of molecules, whereas in naive cells such clones contained under 1% of molecules. When barcode sub-clustering was not used, chimeric consensus sequences inflated TCR diversity, with chimeras reaching as high as 47%. The sizes of highly expanded clones could end up underestimated when identical TCR molecules share a barcode. Naive libraries contained spiked-in Jurkat TCR RNA (10 copies' worth), which is not part of the donor repertoire. Modeling indicated roughly 3.2 TCR RNA copies recovered per cell, compared with around 10 by digital PCR, which implies a capture efficiency of around 31%. Spiked-in Jurkat TCR RNA equal to a single cell's worth was reported to be detectable even within 1,100,000 naive CD8 T cells.

The table lists this clonotype with many counts. Its antigen remains unidentified. No base qualities exist here, and no much larger clone lies one base off it. Libraries of naive CD8 T cells were built from about 21,000 to 970,000 sorted cells, with 10%, 30% or 50% of the purified RNA used. Naive CD8 T cells, defined as CD8+CD4-CCR7+CD45RA+, were FACS-sorted into RLT Plus buffer on a BD FACSAria II. To test detection sensitivity, Jurkat RNA equivalent to more than 9 TCR copies was spiked into samples of roughly 20,000-1,100,000 naive CD8 T cells. Enrichment of CD8 T cells was done with RosetteSep CD8+ T Cell Enrichment Cocktail plus Ficoll-Paque, and ACK red cell lysis came afterward. V lost 1 base and J lost 2 bases; the stretch between them is 14 bases long. Measured from the cysteine to the phenylalanine, the CDR3 is 15 residues long. CDR3 DNA only is kept here, 45 bases in frame from base 1. The germline V gene (reference sequence) specifies GTSNPN as CDR1 and SVGIG as CDR2.

Library construction relied on PCR. Instrument used: NextSeq 500. Preparation of bulk TCR libraries followed a previously described approach, with the TCR primers listed in Table S5. The Qiagen AllPrep DNA/RNA kit was used to purify total RNA. Before analysis, reads from multiple sequencing runs of the same library were pooled. The paper's processing steps were these. Reads were retained only if their TCR constant sequence matched exactly, and those retained reads were trimmed to 150 nt and grouped according to their 12-nt molecular barcodes. Reads in each barcode group were sub-clustered using a 15% Levenshtein threshold, and a quality-weighted consensus sequence was built for each RNA molecule. Non-functional sequences were removed, as were lower-count sequences one edit away from another. Based on fitting two negative binomial distributions, any barcode sub-cluster with under 20% of the maximum read count was discarded. TCRdb trimmed public reads at Q25 via fastp, called clones via MiXCR and kept in-frame beta chains. Entries are consolidated by CDR3 protein sequence, retaining the most common genes and DNA. V and J calls and clone size were set by TCRdb, not the authors. The sample table contains roughly 630,000 distinct CDR3 sequences; only one count was recorded for less than 30% of them. The ten largest clones add up to about 0.73% of the sample.

The chain joins TRBV30 to TRBJ2-5; possibly the D gene is TRBD1, per 5 matching bases. The material sequenced was naive CD8+ T cells from blood, with Jurkat cell RNA spiked in. Taken with the paper, the label for cell subset or site translates to: FACS-sorted CD8+CD4-CCR7+CD45RA+ naive T cells. The source is a human donor in good health. Some libraries in this study had Jurkat cell RNA spiked in. CDR3 region: CAWSGRGFRQETQYF. The DNA sequence follows: TGTGCCTGGAGTGGTAGGGGTTTTCGGCAAGAGACCCAGTACTTC. The full variable domain, with segments outside the CDR3 supplied by the reference TRBV30 and TRBJ2-5 proteins, appears as SQTIHQWPATLVQPVGSPLSLECTVEGTSNPNLYWYRQAAGRGLQLLFYSVGIGQISSEVPQNLSASRPQDRQFILSSKKLLLSDSGFYLCAWSGRGFRQETQYFGPGTRLLVL.